This T cell receptor beta chain originates from a study of blood T cell repertoires in COVID-19. About the research overall: The study drew acute and convalescent COVID-19 samples from the United States, Italy and Spain. Sample material is recorded as cDNA or gDNA derived from T cells, B-cell-depleted T cells, or PBMCs.

Looked up from germline, CDR1 is MGHRA and CDR2 is YSYEKL. The CDR3 loop spans 15 amino acids. V dropped 2 bases and J dropped 7; count of bases not matched to a gene: 4. How the authors handled the data: How many nucleated cells were present was estimated from reference gene primer amplification. Clones were sequenced by immunoSEQ multiplex PCR, and TCRdb holds only the in-frame ones, with some missing. V, J and clone size reflect that table, while D and trimming were determined from the DNA. The sample has under 200,000 clones, 75% to 85% seen once. This chain connects TRBV4-1 to TRBJ2-1, with 11 nucleotides matching TRBD2. Sequenced input: peripheral blood. The receptor comes from a human donor in a cohort sampled during active COVID-19. CDR3: CASSQRLAGLNEQFF. The CDR3, as DNA: TGCGCCAGCAGCCAAAGACTAGCGGGACTTAATGAGCAGTTCTTC.